This T cell receptor beta chain was sequenced for a study of OX40 agonist ivuxolimab in advanced cancers. Turning to the study itself: The dose of intravenous ivuxolimab that patients received every 2 weeks ranged from 0.01 to 10 mg/kg.

Sequenced by immunoSEQ multiplex PCR; TCRdb stores in-frame clones only, minus some. The table lists 90,000 or so clones, around 90% of them singletons. The sequencing used CD4+ or CD8+ T cells sorted from blood, collected in a trial of the OX40 agonist ivuxolimab. This receptor was identified in an adult with an advanced solid tumor such as melanoma, head and neck, liver or kidney cancer.

The CDR3, as DNA: TGTGCCAGCAGCTCCACAGGGGCGAACACTGAAGCTTTCTTT. It is translated as CASSSTGANTEAFF. This chain joins TRBV28 and TRBJ1-1; 7 nucleotides agree with TRBD1. V shed 6 bases and J 1 base; nucleotides not matched to a gene: 5. The germline V gene has CDR1 MDHEN and CDR2 SYDVKM. This CDR3 region has 14 residues.